This T cell receptor beta chain was sequenced in a study of vaccination and CD4 T cells after COVID-19. Study-wide points: Convalescent patients saw a median roughly 90% of their reactive clones show up only after vaccination.

Germline V CDR1 and CDR2: SGHRS, YFSETQ. This CDR3 spans 15 amino acids. Between the trimmed V and J ends, which lost 4 bases and 0 bases, there was a span of 10 bases. To note about this clonotype: Its antigen is unknown.

Treatment noted: approximately nine-day PBMC culture with coronavirus spike peptide pools or control peptides (ViraFEST assay). The Oncomine TCR Beta short-read assay was applied to DNA of cultured CD4+ T cells. TCRdb independently ran MiXCR on the PCR reads; one entry per CDR3 protein. The table shows several thousand distinct CDR3 sequences, with 66% occurring only once. The genes are TRBV5-1 and TRBJ2-2, with a weak D call TRBD1 (5 bases). This TCR came from a human donor with COVID-19. The sequencing used cultured CD4+ T cells from blood, collected after SARS-CoV-2 vaccination. The CDR3: CASSPTVSNTGELFF. The CDR3 DNA reads TGCGCCAGCAGCCCGACAGTTTCGAACACCGGGGAGCTGTTTTTT.